This T cell receptor beta chain came from a study of cytomegalovirus exposure and HLA in healthy donors (dated by TCRdb to about 2017). With regard to the full study: An earlier analysis of fewer than 750 of the donors reported about 300 Gb of sequence data and about 120 million unique TCR beta sequences obtained from approximately 180 million T cells. Around 300 gigabases of sequencing data and some 85 million unique TCR sequences were included in an early release covering 500 to 750 HLA-typed donors. The genetic ancestry cluster associated with self-reported Caucasian donors included 80% to 90% of the 300 to 400 genotyped donors. The aim of the study was to test whether cataloging public T cell receptors could identify signatures of past pathogen exposure. The T cell repertoires of several hundred subjects were profiled by immunosequencing and related to cytomegalovirus serostatus. A separate validation cohort of more than 100 different subjects was used in addition to the approximately 700-subject first cohort. To predict cytomegalovirus infection status, the study brought together high-throughput TCR immunosequencing, statistical association of individual TCRs with disease status, and machine learning. To study patterns of TCR occurrence, a later analysis re-analyzed previously published TCR beta repertoires from hundreds of donors and added high-resolution HLA genotyping. In the later analysis, no new phenotypic data were used to find candidate immune exposures; instead, reliance was placed on TCR beta sequences and their occurrence across donors. An earlier analysis of a few hundred of the donors applied high-throughput TCR beta sequencing to assess whether each TCR beta V gene segment acted as functional or pseudogenic. Donor age, sex, ethnicity and CMV serostatus were compiled alongside the repertoire data. Genome-wide SNP genotypes for about 55% of the roughly 670 donors were used in a later genetic analysis, which treated that subset as a discovery cohort. All discovery cohort repertoires had been generated on a single sequencing platform. Class I and class II HLA loci were covered by the typing at four-digit resolution. Typing coverage differed by locus: A, B, C, DRB1 and DQB1 were typed in about 620-640 donors, DQA1 in around 500, DPA1 in 600 to 610, and DPB1 in 472. About five DR-DQ haplotypes were handled as single units for association and clustering, since linkage in the cohort was strong. Among about 370 genotyped donors of the cohort, an average of around 250,000 unique TCR beta nucleotide sequences was sequenced per donor, of which roughly 17% were non-productive.

Of note for this clone: Its antigen is still unknown. Base qualities are missing; no much larger clone stands one base away.

Libraries were made using the immunoSEQ multiplex PCR assay. A mixture of 60 forward primers for TCR Vbeta segments and 13 reverse primers for TCR Jbeta segments was used in the multiplex PCR. Amplification of the CDR3 region of rearranged TCR beta genes was performed with a multiplex PCR assay on genomic DNA. The amplified TCR beta libraries were sequenced on the Illumina HiSeq System as 87-base-pair reads. The source study handled its data this way. A later analysis tallied around 82 million unique TCR beta chains across the 610 or so repertoires, and about 12 million of those chains were shared by two or more donors. A nearest-neighbor algorithm error-corrected the raw reads and collapsed the reads into unique sequences, merging closely related sequences to remove PCR and sequencing errors. V, D and J gene segments were assigned by aligning CDR3 sequences to IMGT reference sequences. For a sequence to be retained, a match of at least six nucleotides was required to both a V gene segment and a J gene segment. Rearrangements were called productive when the CDR3 lacked stop codons and stayed in frame with V and J; all others were non-productive. CDR3 was defined by IMGT convention, running from the second conserved V-encoded cysteine to the conserved J-encoded phenylalanine. The earlier analysis of about 590 of the donors excluded sequences that lacked an unambiguous match to a single V gene segment. In an earlier analysis of approximately 590 of the donors, V segments were called functional above 56.7% productive rearrangements and were called segregating when the between-donor standard deviation exceeded 5%. A statistical classification framework was developed to diagnose cytomegalovirus status using the catalog of TCR beta chain sequences. In a later analysis, TCR nucleotide sequences were compared against IMGT/GENE-DB human TR gene sequences so that V and J genes could be assigned. The TCRdist pipeline was used in a later analysis to assign CDR3 sequences and most-parsimonious VDJ recombination scenarios. In a later analysis, each TCR beta chain was defined by its CDR3 amino acid sequence together with its V-gene family, and reads lacking a unique V-gene family were excluded. In a later analysis, 500 to 700 highly shared, low-generation-probability nucleotide sequences were removed to address suspected cross-contamination and a sequencing artifact. For each public chain, a later analysis derived a clonal expansion index from normalized ranks of inferred template counts within each repertoire. Generation probabilities in a later analysis came from a VDJ recombination model fitted to out-of-frame rearrangements, and those results were checked against IGoR. In a later analysis, hypergeometric tests were used to score TCR-TCR, TCR-HLA and TCR-CMV co-occurrence, with a repertoire-size bias correction applied to TCR pairs. To estimate false discovery rates, a later analysis permuted the HLA or CMV assignments 20 times. In a later analysis, co-occurring TCRs were grouped with DBSCAN, and TCRdist sequence similarity was added when clustering was performed within HLA-allele-positive subsets. For co-occurrence clustering, repertoires with fewer than 30,000 or more than 120,000 public chains were excluded, along with four to six repertoires with anomalous nucleotide sharing. Not all clones reach the TCRdb copy of this immuneACCESS table, which keeps in-frame sequences only. Checked studies attribute under half of the gap to unresolved V genes and leave the rest unexplained. V and J calls and clone size are copied from that table; D and trimming were computed from the DNA. The sample has 140,000 to 150,000 clones on record, approximately 80% of them singletons. The ten largest clones take up 3% to 4.5% of the sample.

General findings and caveats noted by the study authors: Three of the identified cytomegalovirus-associated TCR beta chains were confirmed in vitro to be specific for cytomegalovirus antigens. An association between a missense DCLRE1C variant and V-gene and J-gene trimming of TCR beta chains was found in a later genetic analysis and replicated in an independent cohort. Most CMV-associated TCR beta chains appeared to be HLA-restricted in a later analysis, and the HLA associations seemed to be driven largely by CMV exposure. Most TCR sequences were seen in very few donors, while some public TCRs were found in many individuals. A further reported finding was that TCR beta sequences accurately predicted the HLA-A and HLA-B alleles for most subjects in the first cohort. Because counts were too low, roughly 17 rarely observed V segments, including chromosome 9 orphons, were left out of the earlier analysis of 587 of the donors. When HLA alleles, especially DR and DQ, strongly co-occurred, attributing TCR associations to individual alleles was difficult. In an earlier analysis of 587 of the donors, most TCR beta V segments were observed in productive rearrangements about 90% or about 30% of the time, broadly matching IMGT annotations. Because some donors lacked HLA typing at each locus, the association tests relied only on the typed subset. For the cohort, immune exposure information was limited to CMV serostatus. Presence/absence analyses assumed roughly uniform sequencing depth across donors, an assumption that may not hold. In a later genetic analysis, fewer N-insertions in productive TCRs were reported among donors in an Asian-associated ancestry cluster than the 666-donor mean. In a later analysis, several top co-occurrence clusters were reported to appear linked to parvovirus B19, influenza, CMV and Epstein-Barr virus. A later analysis found that HLA-associated TCR beta chains were more clonally expanded and had lower generation probabilities than equally common non-associated chains. At a false discovery rate of 0.05, a later analysis linked 15,000 to 20,000 TCR beta sequences to specific HLA alleles. A later analysis found that TCR association rates varied across HLA loci, with DRB1 alleles showing the most associated TCRs and HLA-C alleles the fewest. In this cohort, only TCR beta chains were sequenced, and detectable features were limited by the absence of alpha or paired-chain data. A total of roughly 160 TCR beta chains were listed by the study as associated with cytomegalovirus. The classifier was reported to diagnose cytomegalovirus status with high specificity and sensitivity in both the original cohort and the validation cohort. It was suggested by the authors that the approach could potentially be generalized to other disease states and immunological phenotypes. Linkage disequilibrium might explain the correlated functional status among segregating V segments, but an unknown experimental factor could not be excluded. The sequencing pipeline was judged likely to have produced a cluster of highly shared sequence variants as a technical artifact.

The cohort consisted of 666 healthy bone marrow donors. Cohort members were all nominally healthy when sampled, although unrecorded immune exposures were likely present. The donor tested CMV seronegative and was one of the 352 seronegative cohort members. Every donor gave a peripheral blood sample, and the peripheral blood mononuclear cells from that sample were used for TCR beta sequencing. The Qiagen DNeasy Blood Extraction Kit was used to extract genomic DNA from the blood cell samples. Sequenced sample: PBMCs. This TCR was sampled from a male donor in good health and CMV-seronegative.

Here is the DNA: TGTGCCAGCAGTCCCATAGGCGGGGGTTACAATGAGCAGTTCTTC. Translated, it gives CASSPIGGGYNEQFF. The chain is assembled from TRBV27 and TRBJ2-1; 7 of the junction bases match TRBD2. From the cysteine through the phenylalanine, the CDR3 covers 15 amino acids. CDR3 DNA is the only sequence kept; it has 45 bases, read in frame from the first base. For this chain, trimming is 5 bases at the V end and 4 bases at the J end, and the number of junction bases without a gene match is 8. CDR1 MNHEY and CDR2 SMNVEV are derived from the germline V gene (reference sequence).